This entry lists 2 T cell receptor beta chains sequenced from one sample in a study of cytomegalovirus exposure and HLA in healthy donors. Researchers ran the PCR with 60 Vbeta and 13 Jbeta primers. TCRdb's copy holds only in-frame clones and misses some; the assay was immunoSEQ multiplex PCR. The sample records 160,000 or so clones, just under 80% being singletons. The sample taken for sequencing was PBMCs. These receptors were collected from a young man in good health and CMV-seropositive.

V is TRBV27 and J is TRBJ2-1; TRBD2 matches 16 bases. Looked up from germline, CDR1 is MNHEY and CDR2 is SMNVEV (reference sequence). The CDR3 has 15 residues. Trimming took 6 bases from V and 7 from J; bases not matched to a gene: 3. CDR3 residues: CASRSGLAGGNEQFF. CDR3 DNA sequence: TGTGCCAGCAGATCGGGACTAGCGGGAGGGAATGAGCAGTTCTTC.

V is TRBV5-1 and J is TRBJ2-5; 9 nucleotides align to TRBD1. The V and J ends lost 4 bases and 2 bases, in that order; junction bases with no gene match: 3. The CDR3 length is 14 residues. The V gene's germline CDR1 is SGHRS and CDR2 YFSETQ. The CDR3 DNA reads TGCGCCAGCAGCCCCGGGACAGGGCAAGAGACCCAGTACTTC. It codes for CASSPGTGQETQYF.